This T cell receptor (beta chain) was captured in a study of control samples from healthy donors and cancer patients. This clone is a singleton in its sample. CDR1 is LGHDT, CDR2 YNNKEL, per germline (reference sequence). The CDR3 is 17 residues long. The junction had 13 bases not matched to a gene; V was cut back by 4 bases and J by 6 bases. TCRdb's copy holds only in-frame clones and misses some; the assay was immunoSEQ multiplex PCR. This table holds some 140,000 clones, roughly 89% found once. The V gene is TRBV3-1 (or the pseudogene TRBV3-2), the J gene TRBJ2-1; TRBD1 aligns across 9 bases. The sample comprised blood. This receptor was identified in a man between 25 and 39 years old in good health. The CDR3 reads CASSPQGTGGIVNEQFF. The CDR3 nucleotides read TGTGCCAGCAGCCCCCAGGGTACAGGGGGCATCGTCAATGAGCAGTTCTTC.